This TCR beta chain came from a study of T cell responses to AZD1222 COVID-19 vaccine. Study-level information: Second-dose recipients at about 4 or about 12 weeks were treated as one pooled group.

V was clipped by 3 bases and J by 6 bases, with 11 bases between them. The CDR3 is made up of 13 amino acids. Germline loops: CDR1 LGHDT, CDR2 YNNKEL (reference sequence). Findings of the study overall: The reported proportion of spike-specific TCRs targeting unmutated variant regions was nearly half. It should be noted that donors were predominantly white British and more often female, and clonal diversity was possibly underestimated.

Comments on this clone: Its antigen is not known.

The protocol was immunoSEQ multiplex PCR, while the TCRdb copy is restricted to in-frame clones and leaves out a portion. Of approximately 140,000 clones in the sample, 75% to 95% are singletons; the top ten hold 2.5% to 3.5%. This receptor was identified in an adult in good health. The specimen was peripheral blood, collected on day 0 of AZD1222 vaccination. The chain recombines TRBV3-1 (or the pseudogene TRBV3-2) with TRBJ1-1; no clear D. The CDR3 sequence is CASSQARGSEAFF. The CDR3 coding sequence is TGTGCCAGCAGCCAGGCCCGAGGGTCTGAAGCTTTCTTT.